This passage covers 15 T cell receptor beta chains from one sample sequenced in a study of shared clonotypes between healthy human individuals. The protocol was immunoSEQ multiplex PCR, while the TCRdb copy is restricted to in-frame clones and leaves out a portion. The table has 2 million or so clones, 90% to 95% seen once; the top ten hold 0.13%. Input material: naive CD4+ T cells sorted from blood. This sample's subset: CD45RA+ positively selected. Every receptor here comes from a man aged 18-30 years in good health.

This rearrangement joins TRBV20-1 to TRBJ2-5; no clear D. There are 10 residues in the CDR3. Germline V gene sequence: CDR1 DFQATT, CDR2 SNEGSKA (reference sequence). CDR3 bases: TGCAGCTTAGGCCCCGAGACCCAGTACTTC. Residues: CSLGPETQYF.

The chain uses TRBV18 and TRBJ2-3, with D possibly being TRBD1 (6 bases). The CDR3 sequence is 16 residues long. Trimming removed 2 bases at V and 1 base at J, with 13 bases between. Germline-derived CDR1 and CDR2 are KGHSH and LQKENI. The chain's CDR3 is CASSPILRTGTDTQYF. Written as DNA, the CDR3 is TGTGCCAGCTCACCAATACTTAGGACAGGCACAGATACGCAGTATTTT.

The chain has TRBV19 and TRBJ2-1; 9 bases map to TRBD2. Germline CDR1 is LNHDA and CDR2 is SQIVND (reference sequence). The CDR3 runs 13 residues. Trimming at V came to 7 bases and at J to 6 bases, leaving 4 bases not matched to a gene. CDR3 protein: CASKRTSVNEQFF. The CDR3 DNA sequence: TGTGCCAGTAAAAGGACTAGCGTCAATGAGCAGTTCTTC.

In its sample, this clone was seen once. The chain uses TRBV6-5 and TRBJ1-1, with D possibly matching TRBD1 (5 bases). Between the trimmed V and J ends, which lost 5 bases and 1 base, there was a span of 11 bases. CDR1 MNHEY and CDR2 SVGAGI come from the germline V gene. This CDR3 comprises 14 residues. The CDR3 bases are TGTGCCAGCAGTAAAAGGGGACGGAACACTGAAGCTTTCTTT. Translated: CASSKRGRNTEAFF.

Regarding this clone: A junction boundary mismatches the germline segment, possibly from a read error. The V gene is TRBV7-7, the J gene TRBJ2-7, with D possibly being TRBD1 or TRBD2 (5 bases each). The V gene's germline CDR1 is SSHAT and CDR2 FNYEAQ (reference sequence). This CDR3 region has 13 residues. Here the CDR3 reads CASSSRDGYEQYF. CDR3 nucleotides: TGTGCTAGCAGCAGCCGGGACGGGTACGAGCAGTACTTC.

The chain recombines TRBV29-1 with TRBJ2-7, with D possibly being TRBD1 or TRBD2 (5 bases each). From germline, CDR1 is SQVTM and CDR2 ANQGSEA. Trimming left V 6 bases short and J 3 bases short, with 36 bases between. The CDR3 loop spans 20 amino acids. In DNA form, the CDR3 reads TGCAGCGTCCCTAAGGGGCCCCGATATCCCCGGGAACGGACGAACTACGAGCAGTACTTC. Residues: CSVPKGPRYPRERTNYEQYF.

This chain joins TRBV5-1 and TRBJ2-1, with 8 nucleotides matching TRBD1. CDR1 and CDR2 (germline): SGHRS, YFSETQ. V lost 4 bases and J lost 0; bases outside the gene matches: 6. This CDR3 region has 16 residues. DNA of the CDR3: TGCGCCAGCAGCAAAAGGACAGGGACCTCCTACAATGAGCAGTTCTTC. It encodes CASSKRTGTSYNEQFF. The variable domain in full, completed from reference TRBV5-1 and TRBJ2-1, reads KAGVTQTPRYLIKTRGQQVTLSCSPISGHRSVSWYQQTPGQGLQFLFEYFSETQRNKGNFPGRFSGRQFSNSRSEMNVSTLELGDSALYLCASSKRTGTSYNEQFFGPGTRLTVL.

The chain couples TRBV2 to TRBJ1-2; D is possibly TRBD1 (6 bases). V was trimmed by 9 bases and J by 6 bases, leaving 14 bases between them. The CDR3 spans 12 residues. Germline values: CDR1 SNHLY, CDR2 FYNNEI. CDR3 in DNA: TGTGCCAGTACCACAGGGTTCCATGGCTACACCTTC. It is translated as CASTTGFHGYTF.

The chain carries TRBV25-1 and TRBJ1-4; D gene unclear. Germline V CDR1 and CDR2: MGHDK, SYGVNS. Deletions cut 4 bases from V and 7 bases from J, with 7 bases between. The CDR3 runs 12 residues. CDR3 nucleotide sequence: TGTGCCAGCAGTGGACGAGGTGAAAAACTGTTTTTT. This codes for CASSGRGEKLFF.

A remark on this clone: This sample includes further DNA sequences coding for the same CDR3. This chain uses TRBV6-5 with TRBJ1-1, with a tentative D call TRBD1 (5 bases). The CDR3 is 14 residues long. V lost 0 bases and J 4 bases, leaving 9 bases between the germline ends. Per the germline V gene, CDR1 is MNHEY and CDR2 is SVGAGI. In nucleotides, the CDR3 is TGTGCCAGCAGTTACTCCACGGGGCGCACTGAAGCTTTCTTT. This encodes CASSYSTGRTEAFF.

V and J are TRBV7-6 and TRBJ1-6; 7 bases agree with TRBD1. With V trimmed by 5 bases and J by 6 bases, 7 bases remained unmatched. This CDR3 has 15 amino acids. Germline V gene data show CDR1 as SGHVS and CDR2 as FNYEAQ. The DNA for the CDR3 is TGTGCCAGCAGCAGAACCGGGACAGTTAATTCACCCCTCCACTTT. Translated, it gives CASSRTGTVNSPLHF.

The chain links TRBV4-1 to TRBJ2-7; D is possibly TRBD2 (5 bases). V lost 3 bases to trimming and J lost 1 base, with 13 bases between them. The CDR3 is made up of 15 amino acids. CDR1 is MGHRA, CDR2 YSYEKL, per germline. Written as DNA, the CDR3 is TGCGCCAGCAGCCACGAGGGCAAGAGATCCTACGAGCAGTACTTC. This encodes CASSHEGKRSYEQYF.

CDR3 sequence: CASSMGQGGEKLFF. In DNA, the CDR3 is TGTGCCAGCAGCATGGGACAGGGGGGTGAAAAACTGTTTTTT. The genes are TRBV7-8 and TRBJ1-4; TRBD1 aligns across 11 bases. The length of the CDR3 is 14 residues. The V gene's germline CDR1 is SGHVS and CDR2 FQNEAQ. V lost 5 bases, J lost 7 bases, and 3 bases stayed unmatched.

The J gene is TRBJ1-2, the V gene TRBV19, with 8 bases matching TRBD1. Trimming at V came to 6 bases and at J to 1 base, leaving 4 bases not matched to a gene. CDR1 LNHDA and CDR2 SQIVND come from the germline V gene (reference sequence). The CDR3 is 14 residues long. CDR3 residues: CASRATGDNYGYTF. The CDR3 DNA sequence: TGTGCCAGTAGAGCGACAGGGGATAACTATGGCTACACCTTC.

The V call is TRBV19, the J call TRBJ2-2, with 7 positions matching TRBD2. CDR1 and CDR2 (germline): LNHDA, SQIVND (reference sequence). This CDR3 has 14 residues. V dropped 11 bases and J dropped 0; count of bases not matched to a gene: 6. As DNA, the CDR3 is TGTGCCTGCCAAAGCGGGGCGAACACCGGGGAGCTGTTTTTT. This encodes CACQSGANTGELFF.